This TCR beta chain was recovered during a study of blood T cell repertoires in COVID-19. Study-wide background: Donors in the United States, Italy and Spain gave samples during acute or convalescent COVID-19.

Germline trimming cut 7 bases from V and 2 bases from J; bases unmatched to any gene: 4. CDR1 is GTSNPN, CDR2 SVGIG, per germline (reference sequence). CDR3 size: 14 residues. As processed by the authors: For nucleated cells, counts were estimated from reference gene primer amplification. Repertoires were generated with immunoSEQ multiplex PCR, while TCRdb's copy carries only in-frame clones and drops some. The V and J calls and clone size were taken over from that table, and D and trimming were inferred from the DNA. The sample lists some 70,000 clones, roughly 85% occurring once. This chain uses TRBV30 with TRBJ2-6; 8 bases align to TRBD1. Sequencing used peripheral blood. The sequence was collected from a woman aged 45-59 years with COVID-19, enrolled during active disease. The CDR3 is CAFRQGTGANVLTF. The CDR3 nucleotides read TGTGCCTTCCGACAGGGGACTGGGGCCAACGTCCTGACTTTC. Looking up the rest from reference TRBV30 and TRBJ2-6 gives the full variable domain: SQTIHQWPATLVQPVGSPLSLECTVEGTSNPNLYWYRQAAGRGLQLLFYSVGIGQISSEVPQNLSASRPQDRQFILSSKKLLLSDSGFYLCAFRQGTGANVLTFGAGSRLTVL.